Sequencing of this T cell receptor beta chain was carried out in a study of breast tumors, draining lymph nodes, adjacent tissues. The study, taken as a whole, reports: Tumor TCR diversity was below lymph nodes but above nontumor tissue. Tumor T cell lymph node origin was a supported hypothesis, not proven.

Samples came from axillary lymph nodes draining the breast cancer. This clonotype was counted many times. The antigen remains unidentified. TCRdb re-called the multiplex PCR reads through MiXCR, storing one row per CDR3 protein. The data show around 230,000 distinct CDR3 sequences, about 34% seen once. The CDR3 spans 11 residues. Germline-derived CDR1 and CDR2 are DFQATT and SNEGSKA (reference sequence). Trimming cost V 7 bases and J 2 bases, with 8 bases left between them. The chain recombines TRBV20-1 with TRBJ2-5; D is ambiguous. The sequence derives from a female donor with breast cancer. Some clones in this sample may be carry-over from other donors' samples. The sequenced material came from axillary lymph node tissue. Written as DNA, the CDR3 is TGCAGTGGGGCCGGGCAAGAGACCCAGTACTTC. It translates to CSGAGQETQYF.